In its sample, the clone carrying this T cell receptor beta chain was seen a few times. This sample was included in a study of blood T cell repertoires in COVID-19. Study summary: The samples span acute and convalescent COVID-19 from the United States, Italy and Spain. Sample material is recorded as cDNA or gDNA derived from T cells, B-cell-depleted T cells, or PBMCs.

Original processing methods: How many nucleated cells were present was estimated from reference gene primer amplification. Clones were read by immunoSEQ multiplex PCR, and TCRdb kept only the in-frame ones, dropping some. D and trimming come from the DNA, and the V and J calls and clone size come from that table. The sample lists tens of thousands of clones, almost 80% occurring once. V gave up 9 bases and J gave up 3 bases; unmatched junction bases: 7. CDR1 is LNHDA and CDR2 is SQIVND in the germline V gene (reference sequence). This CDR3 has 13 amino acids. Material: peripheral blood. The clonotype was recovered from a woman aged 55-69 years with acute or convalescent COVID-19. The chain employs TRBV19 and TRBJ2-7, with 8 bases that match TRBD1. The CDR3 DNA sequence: TGTGCCAGCTCGCGGGGACAGGTCTACGAGCAGTACTTC. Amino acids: CASSRGQVYEQYF.